A single sample is the source of the 11 T cell receptor beta chains below, sequenced in a study of vaccination and CD4 T cells after COVID-19. This sample's treatment: roughly ten-day PBMC culture with coronavirus spike peptide pools or control peptides (ViraFEST assay). Cultured CD4+ T-cell DNA underwent Oncomine TCR Beta short-read sequencing. Each CDR3 protein is one row after TCRdb ran MiXCR on the PCR reads. The table has tens of thousands of distinct CDR3 sequences, 62% seen once. The antigens for these receptors are not known. The sample taken for sequencing was CD4+ T cells from blood, cultured in vitro. These receptors all come from a human donor who had recovered from COVID-19.

V usage is TRBV2 and J usage is TRBJ2-1; 10 positions match TRBD1. Trimming cost V 6 bases and J 5 bases; bases outside gene matches: 7. This CDR3 contains 15 residues. The germline V gene has CDR1 SNHLY and CDR2 FYNNEI. CDR3 DNA: TGTGCCAGCAGGCCCCGACAGGGGGCCAACAATGAGCAGTTCTTC. It specifies CASRPRQGANNEQFF.

This chain links TRBV20-1 with TRBJ1-2; the D is unclear. V gave up 5 bases and J gave up 2 bases, with 6 bases separating them. The germline V gene encodes CDR1 DFQATT and CDR2 SNEGSKA (reference sequence). This CDR3 has 11 amino acids. CDR3 DNA sequence: TGCAGTGCTTCAGAAAACTATGGCTACACCTTC. Protein product: CSASENYGYTF.

The gene calls are TRBV7-2 and TRBJ1-5; D possibly corresponds to TRBD1 (5 bases). Germline CDR1 is SGHTA and CDR2 is FQGNSA. CDR3 length equals 15 residues. V was pared by 2 bases and J by 6 bases, with 14 bases between. CDR3 DNA: TGTGCCAGCAGCTTACGGGGAGGGGCGTCTCAGCCCCAGCATTTT. Translating gives CASSLRGGASQPQHF.

V gene TRBV29-1 combines with J gene TRBJ1-2; D is uncertain. CDR1 is SQVTM and CDR2 is ANQGSEA in the germline V gene. CDR3 length equals 12 residues. V was shortened by 5 bases and J by 0 bases, with 7 bases between the two germline ends. As DNA, the CDR3 is TGCAGCGTTCGTCGCGCTAACTATGGCTACACCTTC. Translated: CSVRRANYGYTF.

This clonotype was seen only a few times. The gene calls are TRBV20-1 and TRBJ1-1; D possibly corresponds to TRBD1 (5 bases). The CDR3 loop spans 13 amino acids. The germline V gene encodes CDR1 DFQATT and CDR2 SNEGSKA (reference sequence). The V and J ends lost 6 bases and 1 base respectively, with 12 bases between them. CDR3 in DNA: TGCAGTGCCTGGGGGTCAGAGAACACTGAAGCTTTCTTT. It specifies CSAWGSENTEAFF.

The chain uses TRBV4-2 and TRBJ2-5, with D maybe TRBD2 (7 bases). Germline V lookup: CDR1 LGHNA, CDR2 YNFKEQ. This CDR3 spans 15 amino acids. Trimming left V 6 bases short and J 0 bases short, with 14 bases between. This CDR3 is CASRKGEGDQETQYF. Written as DNA, the CDR3 is TGTGCCAGCAGAAAGGGGGAGGGGGACCAAGAGACCCAGTACTTC.

This chain connects TRBV11-2 to TRBJ2-7; 13 bases fit TRBD2. The CDR3 runs to 15 residues. J gave up 9 bases and V 4 bases, and 9 bases lay outside the gene matches. Germline lookup yields CDR1 SGHAT and CDR2 FQNNGV. The CDR3 is CASSWEGLAGRGQYF. Written as DNA, the CDR3 is TGTGCCAGCAGCTGGGAGGGACTAGCGGGACGAGGGCAGTACTTC. The full variable domain, completed using reference TRBV11-2 and TRBJ2-7, is EAGVAQSPRYKIIEKRQSVAFWCNPISGHATLYWYQQILGQGPKLLIQFQNNGVVDDSQLPKDRFSAERLKGVDSTLKIQPAKLEDSAVYLCASSWEGLAGRGQYFGPGTRLTVT.

The gene calls are TRBV6-1 and TRBJ2-2; no definite D call. CDR3 length: 12 residues. Germline V gene data show CDR1 as MNHNS and CDR2 as SASEGT. V was clipped by 5 bases and J by 2 bases, with 3 bases between them. The CDR3 nucleotides read TGTGCCAGCAGTCCAAACACCGGGGAGCTGTTTTTT. This sequence encodes CASSPNTGELFF.

This clonotype was recorded only once. This rearrangement joins TRBV30 to TRBJ1-1; D gene unclear. V lost 0 bases, J lost 1 base, and 21 bases lay in between. The length of the CDR3 is 18 residues. Germline values: CDR1 GTSNPN, CDR2 SVGIG (reference sequence). CDR3 in amino acids: CAWSVRPKGVVGNTEAFF. The CDR3 DNA is TGTGCCTGGAGTGTACGTCCCAAGGGCGTTGTGGGGAACACTGAAGCTTTCTTT.

The V and J genes are TRBV20-1 and TRBJ2-7; D uncertain. Germline V gene sequence: CDR1 DFQATT, CDR2 SNEGSKA (reference sequence). The V and J ends lost 4 bases and 2 bases respectively, with 6 bases between them. This CDR3 is built from 11 residues. In DNA, the CDR3 is TGCAGTGCTACGCTAGCCTACGAGCAGTACTTC. Residues: CSATLAYEQYF.

This chain uses TRBV2 with TRBJ2-3, with 9 bases lining up with TRBD1. After removal of 5 bases from V and 1 base from J, the junction contained 1 base not matched to a gene. The V gene's germline CDR1 is SNHLY and CDR2 FYNNEI. The CDR3 loop spans 14 amino acids. CDR3 region: CASSRDRGTDTQYF. In nucleotides, the CDR3 is TGTGCCAGCAGTAGGGACAGGGGCACAGATACGCAGTATTTT.